The next 11 T cell receptor beta chains were all read from a single sample in a study of technical replicates of blood from several donors. The assay was immunoSEQ multiplex PCR, and TCRdb's table has in-frame clones only and misses some. In the table there are fewer than 80,000 clones, around 92% of which are singletons. Sequenced: PBMCs. The origin of the receptors is a human donor in good health. Some clones in this sample may be carry-over from other donors' samples.

The rearrangement joins TRBV4-1 to TRBJ2-3; 7 bases align to TRBD2. The CDR3 runs 16 residues. Trimming cost V 6 bases and J 2 bases; bases outside gene matches: 11. The germline gives CDR1 MGHRA, CDR2 YSYEKL. CDR3 sequence: CASRLWEGTSTDTQYF. The CDR3, as DNA: TGCGCCAGCAGACTTTGGGAGGGGACCTCCACAGATACGCAGTATTTT.

The rearrangement joins TRBV6-5 to TRBJ2-7; D perhaps matches TRBD1 (5 bases). V lost 0 bases and J 2 bases, leaving 14 bases between the germline ends. The CDR3 runs 16 residues. Per the germline V gene, CDR1 is MNHEY and CDR2 is SVGAGI. CDR3 nucleotides: TGTGCCAGCAGTTACTCTCGCCAGGGAAGGGCCTACGAGCAGTACTTC. As protein: CASSYSRQGRAYEQYF.

The chain couples TRBV19 to TRBJ1-5; the D gene is possibly TRBD1 (5 bases). CDR3 size: 14 residues. Germline V CDR1 and CDR2: LNHDA, SQIVND (reference sequence). Deletions cut 4 bases from V and 7 bases from J, with 14 bases between. The CDR3 nucleotides read TGTGCCAGTAGTACAGGGTCTCTTCGCCAGCCCCAGCATTTT. Protein: CASSTGSLRQPQHF.

This sequence joins TRBV9 and TRBJ2-3, with 15 bases matching TRBD2. Per the germline V gene, CDR1 is SGDLS and CDR2 is YYNGEE. The CDR3 runs 19 residues. The V and J ends lost 8 bases and 1 base, in that order; junction bases with no gene match: 14. The CDR3 sequence: CASADPGLAGGPRTDTQYF. The CDR3, as DNA: TGTGCCAGTGCTGATCCAGGACTAGCGGGGGGGCCACGCACAGATACGCAGTATTTT.

V gene TRBV4-1 combines with J gene TRBJ2-1, with TRBD2 matching 15 bases. The CDR3 extends over 18 amino acids. Trimming took 4 bases from V and 2 from J; bases not matched to a gene: 6. CDR1 and CDR2 (germline): MGHRA, YSYEKL. The DNA of the CDR3 is TGCGCCAGCAGCCTTCTAGGACTAGCGGGAGGGACCTACAATGAGCAGTTCTTC. Protein sequence: CASSLLGLAGGTYNEQFF.

The genes are TRBV29-1 and TRBJ2-5, with 10 bases aligning to TRBD1. The CDR3 loop spans 14 amino acids. Germline trimming cut 3 bases from V and 4 bases from J; bases unmatched to any gene: 5. In germline, CDR1 is SQVTM, CDR2 ANQGSEA. The CDR3 DNA follows: TGCAGCGTTGACGGGACAGGGGTGGTAGAGACCCAGTACTTC. Translation: CSVDGTGVVETQYF. The full variable domain, in which reference TRBV29-1 and TRBJ2-5 provide the parts outside the CDR3, is SAVISQKPSRDICQRGTSLTIQCQVDSQVTMMFWYRQQPGQSLTLIATANQGSEATYESGFVIDKFPISRPNLTFSTLTVSNMSPEDSSIYLCSVDGTGVVETQYFGPGTRLLVL.

This clone appeared a few times. The rearrangement uses TRBV10-1 and TRBJ1-2; 10 nucleotides match TRBD1. Per the germline V gene, CDR1 is WNHNN and CDR2 is SYGVQD (reference sequence). The CDR3 contains 15 residues. The V segment lost 0 bases and the J segment 8 bases; nucleotides outside the gene matches: 6. For the CDR3, the DNA is TGCGCCAGCAGTGAGTCGACAGGGGGCGGGAAAGGCTACACCTTC. Translating it yields CASSESTGGGKGYTF.

This sequence joins TRBV7-8 and TRBJ1-3, with a possible D match to TRBD1 (6 bases). The germline V and J ends were trimmed by 1 base and 4 bases, with 17 bases remaining between them. The CDR3 covers 17 residues. Germline loops: CDR1 SGHVS, CDR2 FQNEAQ. CDR3: CASSLVLGGPVGNTIYF. DNA for the CDR3: TGTGCCAGCAGCTTAGTCTTGGGGGGGCCCGTGGGAAACACCATATATTTT.

This clone was observed a handful of times. V gene TRBV5-1 combines with J gene TRBJ1-1; unclear D gene. CDR1 is SGHRS, CDR2 YFSETQ, per germline. This CDR3 contains 16 residues. Trimming removed 0 bases from V and 0 bases from J, with 12 bases in between. CDR3 sequence: CASSLGRGRMNTEAFF. In DNA form, the CDR3 reads TGCGCCAGCAGCTTGGGGCGGGGTAGAATGAACACTGAAGCTTTCTTT.

V is TRBV2 and J is TRBJ2-6; unclear D gene. This CDR3 has 14 residues. V gave up 6 bases and J gave up 0 bases, with 6 bases separating them. Germline V gene data show CDR1 as SNHLY and CDR2 as FYNNEI. The CDR3 sequence is CASRDTSGANVLTF. CDR3 DNA sequence: TGTGCCAGCAGAGACACCTCTGGGGCCAACGTCCTGACTTTC.

This chain connects TRBV11-2 to TRBJ2-5; D remains unclear. This CDR3 has 14 amino acids. The V gene's germline CDR1 is SGHAT and CDR2 FQNNGV. V dropped 1 base and J dropped 4 bases, with 10 bases sitting between them. The CDR3 protein is CASSLAVSVETQYF. The CDR3 nucleotides are TGTGCCAGCAGCTTAGCAGTTTCTGTAGAGACCCAGTACTTC.